This record covers a single T cell receptor beta chain. These data are taken from a study of blood T cell repertoires in COVID-19. The overall study: Samples taken during acute and convalescent COVID-19 were collected in the United States, Italy and Spain. Nucleic acid was either cDNA or gDNA, and it came from T cells, B-cell-depleted T cells, or PBMCs.

V shed 3 bases and J shed 10 bases, with 7 bases lying between them. The CDR3 is 12 residues long. Per germline, CDR1 MDHEN and CDR2 SYDVKM. Assay used: immunoSEQ multiplex PCR; TCRdb lists only in-frame clones, some missing. The sample shows roughly 90,000 clones, roughly 76% of them seen only once. Sequencing input: peripheral blood. This sequence was found in a woman aged 80 or over with active or convalescent COVID-19. The chain uses TRBV28 and TRBJ1-6, with D uncertain. CDR3 nucleotide sequence: TGTGCCAGCAGTTTCGGGTACTCACCCCTCCACTTT. Protein product: CASSFGYSPLHF. Combining the CDR3 with reference TRBV28 and TRBJ1-6 gives the whole variable domain DVKVTQSSRYLVKRTGEKVFLECVQDMDHENMFWYRQDPGLGLRLIYFSYDVKMKEKGDIPEGYSVSREKKERFSLILESASTNQTSMYLCASSFGYSPLHFGNGTRLTVT.